This T cell receptor (beta chain) was found in a study of shared clonotypes between healthy human individuals. This clone was seen once. Its antigen remains unidentified. Study findings and constraints: An effect of sequencing depth on clonotype sharing among donors was expected.

CDR3 size: 14 residues. CDR1 and CDR2 (germline): SNHLY, FYNNEI. V was shortened by 7 bases and J by 2 bases, with 15 bases between the two germline ends. Every immunoSEQ plate was one replicate of a subset's evenly spread DNA. PCR replicates performed on unsorted PBMC used approximately 300 ng DNA, some 30,000 T cell genomes. It was on ten immunoSEQ deep assay plates that unsorted PBMC DNA was sequenced. Sequencing used immunoSEQ multiplex PCR; TCRdb keeps in-frame clones, though not all of them. The data contain fewer than 650,000 clones, 76% of them singletons. The rearrangement links TRBV2 to TRBJ2-7; D possibly corresponds to TRBD1 (5 bases). What was sequenced was PBMCs. The receptor comes from a woman aged 40 to 55 in good health. Some clones in this sample may be carry-over from other donors' samples. This chain's CDR3 is CASTGLSYPYEQYF. CDR3 coding DNA: TGTGCCAGCACAGGGCTTAGCTATCCCTACGAGCAGTACTTC.